This entry features one T cell receptor beta chain sequence. These data originate in a study of blood T cell repertoires in COVID-19. Study details: Material from acute and convalescent COVID-19 was sourced from the United States, Italy and Spain.

Living in about two dozen US areas, the participants were between about 18 and 95 years of age. Clinical history reported by participants formed the basis on which cohorts were assigned. All recovered Cohort 3 donors got two negative PCRs, got clearance, or saw symptom resolution. The J segment lost 4 bases and the V segment lost 6 bases, leaving 11 bases of the junction unmatched. Germline V gene lookup returns CDR1 MNHEY and CDR2 SVGEGT. This CDR3 spans 15 amino acids. Data came from immunoSEQ multiplex PCR; TCRdb stores just in-frame clones and leaves some out. The sample includes more than 150,000 clones, around 80% seen only once; the top ten take under 15%.

Sequencing was done on a sample of PBMCs or T cells enriched from blood (not recorded which). The origin of this receptor is a woman aged 55-70 years who had recovered from COVID-19. The chain has TRBV6-2 or TRBV6-3 and TRBJ2-7, with 8 positions matching TRBD2. CDR3 nucleotide sequence: TGTGCCAGCAGCCAAGCGGGAGCGGGATTTTACGAGCAGTACTTC. It codes for CASSQAGAGFYEQYF.